The clone carrying this T cell receptor (beta chain) appeared once. No antigen is known for it. TCRdb's table, derived via immunoSEQ multiplex PCR, lists solely in-frame clones and lacks some. The data contain around 140,000 clones, approximately 90% of them singletons. This sample was taken from a study of T cell responses to AZD1222 COVID-19 vaccine. Study results and limitations: Clonal diversity may have been underestimated in mostly white British donors. Unmutated variant regions are reportedly targeted by nearly half of spike-specific TCRs.

This clonotype was obtained from an adult who received the AZD1222 COVID-19 vaccine. Sequenced material: peripheral blood, taken 28 days after the second AZD1222 dose.

The CDR3 sequence is CASSSPIRGEAFF. In DNA, the CDR3 is TGTGCCAGCAGTTCCCCAATAAGGGGTGAAGCTTTCTTT. This sequence joins TRBV6-2 or TRBV6-3 and TRBJ1-1; D is possibly TRBD1 (5 bases). Trimming removed 4 bases from V and 7 bases from J, with 13 bases in between. This CDR3 has 13 amino acids. Germline loops: CDR1 MNHEY, CDR2 SVGEGT.